A selection of T cell receptor beta chains follows, all from one sample in a study of shared clonotypes between healthy human individuals. Measured with immunoSEQ multiplex PCR; TCRdb has only the in-frame clones, and not every one. In the table there are over 300,000 clones, around 90% of which are singletons. The sample taken for sequencing was memory CD8+ T cells sorted from blood. These receptors came from a man aged 18 to 29 in good health. CDR3s include the opening cysteine and the closing phenylalanine or tryptophan. Fields, in order: CDR3 length, D gene, J gene, clone size, V gene, CDR3 protein, CDR3 DNA. A D gene is named only where the DNA matches it firmly. Clone sizes are given selectively: once, few, many, or a class where the clone is expanded.

length: 15
D: .
J: TRBJ2-7
size: .
V: TRBV4-3
CDR3: CASSQDMGKAYEQYF
DNA: TGCGCCAGCAGCCAAGATATGGGAAAGGCCTACGAGCAGTACTTC

length: 13
D: .
J: TRBJ1-1
size: many
V: TRBV9
CDR3: CASSGEWGAEAFF
DNA: TGTGCCAGCAGCGGGGAGTGGGGGGCTGAAGCTTTCTTT

length: 13
D: .
J: TRBJ1-5
size: .
V: TRBV9
CDR3: CASGWYSNQPQHF
DNA: TGTGCCAGCGGGTGGTATAGCAATCAGCCCCAGCATTTT

length: 14
D: .
J: TRBJ2-7
size: .
V: TRBV30
CDR3: CAWSVLHHAYEQYF
DNA: TGTGCCTGGAGTGTACTACACCATGCTTACGAGCAGTACTTC

length: 15
D: TRBD1
J: TRBJ1-1
size: .
V: TRBV6-5
CDR3: CASSHRQGRNTEAFF
DNA: TGTGCCAGCAGTCATCGACAGGGACGGAACACTGAAGCTTTCTTT

length: 15
D: .
J: TRBJ2-7
size: once
V: TRBV14
CDR3: CASSQSVGISYEQYF
DNA: TGTGCCAGCAGCCAATCTGTCGGTATTTCATACGAGCAGTACTTC

length: 13
D: .
J: TRBJ2-2
size: once
V: TRBV19
CDR3: CASSNLGPGELFF
DNA: TGTGCCAGTAGTAACCTAGGTCCCGGGGAGCTGTTTTTT

length: 15
D: .
J: TRBJ2-3
size: once
V: TRBV6-5
CDR3: CASSYSGWGVDTQYF
DNA: TGTGCCAGCAGTTACTCGGGTTGGGGGGTAGATACGCAGTATTTT

length: 15
D: TRBD1
J: TRBJ1-3
size: .
V: TRBV6-1
CDR3: CASTTGLSIGNTIYF
DNA: TGTGCCAGCACGACAGGGCTCTCAATTGGAAACACCATATATTTT

length: 15
D: TRBD1
J: TRBJ1-1
size: .
V: TRBV4-1
CDR3: CASSLRQGENTEAFF
DNA: TGCGCCAGCAGCTTGCGACAGGGGGAGAACACTGAAGCTTTCTTT

length: 15
D: .
J: TRBJ2-7
size: .
V: TRBV11-2
CDR3: CASSLSQGTIYEQYF
DNA: TGTGCCAGCAGCTTATCACAGGGCACCATCTACGAGCAGTACTTC

length: 18
D: .
J: TRBJ2-2
size: .
V: TRBV28
CDR3: CASSLTGYLNSYTGELFF
DNA: TGTGCCAGCAGTTTAACAGGGTACTTAAATAGTTACACCGGGGAGCTGTTTTTT

length: 18
D: .
J: TRBJ1-6
size: .
V: TRBV27
CDR3: CASSPLSPTGTGNSPLHF
DNA: TGTGCCAGCAGTCCCCTGTCCCCGACAGGAACAGGCAATTCACCCCTCCACTTT

length: 14
D: TRBD1
J: TRBJ1-1
size: few
V: TRBV27
CDR3: CASSSDRDNTEAFF
DNA: TGTGCCAGCAGCTCAGACAGGGACAACACTGAAGCTTTCTTT

length: 17
D: TRBD2
J: TRBJ2-2
size: .
V: TRBV5-1
CDR3: CASSLGLAGFNTGELFF
DNA: TGCGCCAGCAGCTTGGGCCTAGCGGGATTTAACACCGGGGAGCTGTTTTTT

length: 15
D: TRBD2
J: TRBJ2-1
size: .
V: TRBV7-9
CDR3: CASSPGLAGGNEQFF
DNA: TGTGCCAGCAGCCCGGGACTAGCGGGAGGCAATGAGCAGTTCTTC

length: 16
D: .
J: TRBJ1-3
size: once
V: TRBV7-9
CDR3: CASSSPGTYSGNTIYF
DNA: TGTGCCAGCAGCTCCCCCGGGACCTACTCTGGAAACACCATATATTTT

length: 13
D: .
J: TRBJ1-2
size: .
V: TRBV5-4
CDR3: CASSYRDGYGYTF
DNA: TGTGCCAGCAGCTACAGGGATGGCTATGGCTACACCTTC

length: 24
D: .
J: TRBJ2-3
size: .
V: TRBV21-1
CDR3: CASSKRRTGLLGLAPTTSTDTQYF
DNA: TGTGCCAGCAGCAAACGGAGGACAGGGCTCCTCGGGCTAGCGCCTACCACTAGCACAGATACGCAGTATTTT

length: 13
D: .
J: TRBJ1-1
size: .
V: TRBV6-1
CDR3: CASRETGFAEAFF
DNA: TGTGCCAGCAGAGAAACAGGGTTTGCTGAAGCTTTCTTT

length: 14
D: TRBD1
J: TRBJ2-1
size: .
V: TRBV6-1
CDR3: CASRNRQGSNEQFF
DNA: TGTGCCAGTCGGAACCGACAGGGTAGCAATGAGCAGTTCTTC

length: 16
D: .
J: TRBJ2-7
size: .
V: TRBV4-2
CDR3: CASSQGMVQGSYEQYF
DNA: TGTGCCAGCAGCCAAGGTATGGTACAGGGATCCTACGAGCAGTACTTC

length: 18
D: TRBD2
J: TRBJ2-1
size: .
V: TRBV13
CDR3: CASSLGASGRQSYNEQFF
DNA: TGTGCCAGCAGCTTAGGGGCTAGCGGGAGGCAGTCCTACAATGAGCAGTTCTTC

length: 15
D: .
J: TRBJ2-7
size: .
V: TRBV27
CDR3: CASSSSGESVGGQYF
DNA: TGTGCCAGCAGTTCCTCAGGGGAATCAGTCGGTGGGCAGTACTTC

length: 14
D: .
J: TRBJ1-4
size: few
V: TRBV30
CDR3: CALSWVGANEKLFF
DNA: TGTGCCCTCTCCTGGGTCGGGGCTAATGAAAAACTGTTTTTT

length: 17
D: .
J: TRBJ2-7
size: .
V: TRBV27
CDR3: CASSLVGGGGAVVEQYF
DNA: TGTGCCAGCAGTTTAGTGGGTGGGGGGGGCGCGGTGGTCGAGCAGTACTTC

length: 14
D: .
J: TRBJ2-7
size: .
V: TRBV7-9
CDR3: CASSLSMSSYEQYF
DNA: TGTGCCAGCAGCCTGTCCATGAGCTCCTACGAGCAGTACTTC

length: 18
D: TRBD2
J: TRBJ2-3
size: .
V: TRBV4-1
CDR3: CASSQDGRGASMGDTQYF
DNA: TGCGCCAGCAGCCAAGATGGGCGGGGGGCTTCCATGGGAGATACGCAGTATTTT

length: 13
D: TRBD2
J: TRBJ2-7
size: .
V: TRBV29-1
CDR3: CSVVPSGRYEQYF
DNA: TGCAGCGTTGTACCCAGCGGGAGATACGAGCAGTACTTC

length: 17
D: .
J: TRBJ1-2
size: once
V: TRBV27
CDR3: CASSLWPSPSGVSGYTF
DNA: TGTGCCAGCAGTTTATGGCCCTCTCCTTCAGGGGTGAGTGGCTACACCTTC

length: 14
D: .
J: TRBJ1-2
size: .
V: TRBV7-9
CDR3: CASVQAGEDYGYTF
DNA: TGTGCCAGCGTCCAAGCCGGGGAGGACTATGGCTACACCTTC

length: 14
D: .
J: TRBJ1-2
size: .
V: TRBV30
CDR3: CACPSTDSYYGYTF
DNA: TGTGCCTGTCCTTCCACGGACAGCTACTATGGCTACACCTTC

length: 18
D: TRBD2
J: TRBJ2-1
size: .
V: TRBV7-9
CDR3: CASSSPLETGGRANEQFF
DNA: TGTGCCAGCAGCTCCCCCCTCGAAACGGGGGGGAGGGCCAATGAGCAGTTCTTC